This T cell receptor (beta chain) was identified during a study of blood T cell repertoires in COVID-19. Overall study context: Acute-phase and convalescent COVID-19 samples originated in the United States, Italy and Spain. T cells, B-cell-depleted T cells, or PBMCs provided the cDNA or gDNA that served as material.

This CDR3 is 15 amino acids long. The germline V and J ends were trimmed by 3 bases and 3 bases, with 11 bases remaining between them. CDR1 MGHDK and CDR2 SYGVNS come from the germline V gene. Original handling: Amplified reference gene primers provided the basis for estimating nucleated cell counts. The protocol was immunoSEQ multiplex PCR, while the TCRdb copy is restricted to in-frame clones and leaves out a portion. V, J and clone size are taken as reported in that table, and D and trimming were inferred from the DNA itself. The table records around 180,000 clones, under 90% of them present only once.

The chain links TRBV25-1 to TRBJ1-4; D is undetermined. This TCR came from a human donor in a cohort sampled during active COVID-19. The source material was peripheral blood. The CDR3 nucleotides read TGTGCCAGCAGTGAGGGGAGACATCCTAATGAAAAACTGTTTTTT. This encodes CASSEGRHPNEKLFF. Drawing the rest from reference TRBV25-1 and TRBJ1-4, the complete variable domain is EADIYQTPRYLVIGTGKKITLECSQTMGHDKMYWYQQDPGMELHLIHYSYGVNSTEKGDLSSESTVSRIRTEHFPLTLESARPSHTSQYLCASSEGRHPNEKLFFGSGTQLSVL.